This entry lists 32 T cell receptor beta chains sequenced from one sample in a study of T cells in Graves' hyperthyroidism and ophthalmopathy (dated by TCRdb to about 2019). Receptor amplification or capture employed multiplex PCR. Instrument used: Illumina HiSeq 2000. The TCR beta CDR3 regions were amplified from RNA transcripts. A first-round RT-PCR of the TCR CDR3 used the HTBI primer set with the Qiagen OneStep RT-PCR kit. TCRdb passed the public sequencing reads through fastp at Q25 and MiXCR, retaining productive beta sequences. Rows with one shared CDR3 protein collapse into an entry with the most common genes and DNA. The sample table lists about 590,000 distinct CDR3 sequences, 13% to 15% of them with a count of one. In total, the top ten clones hold about 6.6% of the sample. The sequenced sample was blood. Source of these receptors: a woman aged 18-29 years with Graves' ophthalmopathy.

V is TRBV12-3 or TRBV12-4 and J is TRBJ2-7, with 9 positions matching TRBD2. This CDR3 has 12 residues. V lost 3 bases and J lost 7; bases outside the gene matches: 1. In nucleotides, the CDR3 is TGTGCCAGCAGTTTTGGACTAGCGGAGCAGTACTTC. This encodes CASSFGLAEQYF.

Only a few counts were recorded for this clonotype. CDR3 DNA sequence: TGTGCCAGCAGCCCCCGACCAGGGAAGGTTTATGGCTACACCTTC. It is translated as CASSPRPGKVYGYTF. The chain uses TRBV7-9 and TRBJ1-2, with D tentatively TRBD1 (5 bases). Trimming took 5 bases from V and 5 from J, leaving 18 bases between them. Germline V CDR1 and CDR2: SEHNR, FQNEAQ (reference sequence). This CDR3 is built from 15 residues.

The chain links TRBV4-1 to TRBJ2-7; the D is unclear. There are 15 residues in the CDR3. Looked up from germline, CDR1 is MGHRA and CDR2 is YSYEKL. Trimming stripped 1 base from V and 0 bases from J, with 10 bases between. The CDR3 DNA follows: TGCGCCAGCAGCCAAGTGGTCCACAGCTCCTACGAGCAGTACTTC. It specifies CASSQVVHSSYEQYF.

The table lists this clonotype with many counts. A junction boundary mismatches the germline segment, possibly from a read error. The chain is built from TRBV7-7 and TRBJ2-1; D is ambiguous. Per germline, CDR1 SSHAT and CDR2 FNYEAQ (reference sequence). This CDR3 contains 16 residues. The CDR3 reads CASSLEAVGISNEQFF. The CDR3 nucleotides are TGTGCTAGCAGCTTAGAGGCGGTAGGGATATCCAATGAGCAGTTCTTC.

The chain's CDR3 is CASWRSGANVLTF. The CDR3 nucleotides are TGTGCCAGCTGGCGCTCTGGGGCCAACGTCCTGACTTTC. V usage is TRBV6-1 and J usage is TRBJ2-6, with D unclear. This CDR3 has 13 amino acids. Germline CDR1 reads MNHNS; CDR2 reads SASEGT. V lost 8 bases to trimming and J lost 0 bases, with 5 bases between them.

This clonotype has at least ten counts. The chain links TRBV24-1 to TRBJ2-1; 10 nucleotides match TRBD1. There are 21 residues in the CDR3. Germline CDR1 KGHDR, CDR2 SFDVKD. J was trimmed by 4 bases and V by 2 bases; bases with no gene match: 19. CDR3 DNA sequence: TGTGCCACCAGTGATTCCCCGACAGGGGGCCTAGTCCCAGCGATATACAATGAGCAGTTCTTC. Translating gives CATSDSPTGGLVPAIYNEQFF.

This clonotype was picked up many times. The CDR3, as DNA: TGTGCCAGTAGTATCAGCCAGAGCTCCTACGAGCAGTACTTC. Translation gives CASSISQSSYEQYF. The chain has TRBV19 and TRBJ2-7; D is unresolved. The CDR3 loop spans 14 amino acids. The V end lost 3 bases, the J end lost 0 bases, and 9 bases lay between the germline ends. Germline assignment: CDR1 LNHDA and CDR2 SQIVND (reference sequence).

The chain has TRBV4-2 and TRBJ1-2; a weak D match, TRBD1 (5 bases). Germline assignment: CDR1 LGHNA and CDR2 YNFKEQ. The length of the CDR3 is 15 residues. Trimming stripped 1 base from V and 5 bases from J, with 14 bases between. The CDR3 protein is CASSQGGAGIYGYTF. CDR3 coding DNA: TGTGCCAGCAGCCAAGGGGGCGCAGGGATTTATGGCTACACCTTC.

Only a few counts were recorded for this clonotype. CDR3 DNA: TGTGCCAGCAGCGCCTCCCGGGGGAGAGACCCCCTCCACTTT. This translates into CASSASRGRDPLHF. This chain connects TRBV9 to TRBJ1-6, with TRBD1 as a possible D gene (5 bases). Germline lookup yields CDR1 SGDLS and CDR2 YYNGEE. Deletions cut 3 bases from V and 13 bases from J, with 17 bases between. CDR3 size: 14 residues.

This clonotype has ten or more counts. The rearrangement links TRBV9 to TRBJ2-5; D is unresolved. Germline V gives CDR1 SGDLS, CDR2 YYNGEE. CDR3 length: 13 residues. The ends were cut back, 0 bases at V and 5 bases at J, with 8 bases in the middle. The CDR3 DNA reads TGTGCCAGCAGCGTAGGCCTGGGGGAGACCCAGTACTTC. The encoded protein is CASSVGLGETQYF.

This clonotype was counted many times. This chain uses TRBV12-3 or TRBV12-4 with TRBJ2-3, with no clear D. The CDR3 consists of 13 residues. V dropped 3 bases and J dropped 6 bases, with 10 bases sitting between them. The CDR3, as DNA: TGTGCCAGCAGTTTGGCCAACCGTGATACGCAGTATTTT. As protein: CASSLANRDTQYF.

This clonotype appeared many times. The V call is TRBV28, the J call TRBJ2-5, with D maybe TRBD1 (7 bases). V was pared by 7 bases and J by 4 bases, with 10 bases between. The germline V gene has CDR1 MDHEN and CDR2 SYDVKM. The CDR3 is made up of 12 amino acids. The CDR3 is CASTQGGETQYF. CDR3 nucleotides: TGTGCCAGCACCCAGGGGGGAGAGACCCAGTACTTC.

This sequence joins TRBV15 and TRBJ1-5; D gene unclear. CDR1 and CDR2 (germline): LNHNV, YYDKDF (reference sequence). Trimming removed 4 bases at V and 3 bases at J, with 13 bases between. This CDR3 contains 15 residues. CDR3 protein: CATSITVAFNQPQHF. The CDR3 coding sequence is TGTGCCACCAGCATAACGGTCGCCTTCAATCAGCCCCAGCATTTT.

The V gene is TRBV11-3, the J gene TRBJ2-7, with TRBD2 matching over 8 bases. The germline V gene encodes CDR1 SGHNT and CDR2 YENEEA. The CDR3 is made up of 19 amino acids. With 3 bases clipped from V and 2 bases from J, the junction kept 18 bases outside the gene matches. CDR3 amino acids: CASSFPPAGEREPPYEQYF. The DNA of the CDR3 is TGTGCCAGCAGCTTCCCCCCCGCCGGGGAGCGGGAGCCCCCCTACGAGCAGTACTTC.

The J gene is TRBJ2-5, the V gene TRBV19, with TRBD2 matching over 14 bases. Per the germline V gene, CDR1 is LNHDA and CDR2 is SQIVND (reference sequence). Germline trimming cut 8 bases from V and 4 bases from J; bases unmatched to any gene: 3. The CDR3 has 14 residues. This CDR3 is CASGTSGGVETQYF. The CDR3 nucleotides read TGTGCCAGTGGGACTAGCGGGGGCGTAGAGACCCAGTACTTC.

This clonotype was seen only a few times. The genes are TRBV2 and TRBJ2-1; TRBD2 aligns across 11 bases. The CDR3 contains 17 residues. V gave up 7 bases and J gave up 8 bases; unmatched junction bases: 16. CDR1 and CDR2 from the germline V gene are SNHLY and FYNNEI. This CDR3 is CASTERTSGSPGHEQFF. The CDR3 region has the DNA TGTGCCAGCACCGAAAGGACTAGCGGGTCCCCGGGGCATGAGCAGTTCTTC.

CDR3 DNA sequence: TGTGCCAGTAGTTTGGGCTCGGGGTATTCACCCCTCCACTTT. Amino acids: CASSLGSGYSPLHF. The chain carries TRBV19 and TRBJ1-6; no reliable D call. The CDR3 spans 14 residues. Deletions cut 5 bases from V and 8 bases from J, with 13 bases between. From germline, CDR1 is LNHDA and CDR2 SQIVND (reference sequence).

This clonotype was picked up many times. The rearrangement links TRBV7-3 to TRBJ2-5, with 7 bases aligning to TRBD1. Trimming at V came to 5 bases and at J to 2 bases, leaving 2 bases not matched to a gene. The CDR3 length is 13 residues. Germline V gives CDR1 SGHTA, CDR2 FQGTGA. The CDR3 sequence: CASSKTGQETQYF. The CDR3 DNA sequence: TGTGCCAGCAGCAAGACAGGGCAAGAGACCCAGTACTTC.

This chain uses TRBV6-1 with TRBJ1-4; 7 nucleotides agree with TRBD1. The V gene end was trimmed by 5 bases and the J gene end by 8 bases; junction bases not matched to a gene: 11. The CDR3 has 15 residues. Germline lookup yields CDR1 MNHNS and CDR2 SASEGT. The CDR3 loop is CASSFGTVGREKLFF. The DNA of the CDR3 is TGTGCCAGCAGTTTCGGGACAGTGGGACGGGAAAAACTGTTTTTT.

This clonotype has at least ten counts. This chain uses TRBV7-8 with TRBJ2-1, with 7 bases lining up with TRBD2. This CDR3 has 20 residues. CDR1 and CDR2 (germline): SGHVS, FQNEAQ. V shed 5 bases and J 7 bases; nucleotides not matched to a gene: 26. The chain's CDR3 is CASSPNGVGSGLAEGNEQFF. As DNA, the CDR3 is TGTGCCAGCAGCCCGAATGGAGTTGGATCTGGGCTAGCGGAGGGGAATGAGCAGTTCTTC.

This clonotype was recorded at least ten times. The chain recombines TRBV7-3 with TRBJ2-3; no clear D. Germline V lookup: CDR1 SGHTA, CDR2 FQGTGA. V lost 4 bases to trimming and J lost 6 bases, with 11 bases between them. The CDR3 runs to 13 residues. The CDR3 DNA follows: TGTGCCAGCAGCTCCCCAGGATGGGATACGCAGTATTTT. This translates into CASSSPGWDTQYF. The complete variable domain, with remaining parts taken from reference TRBV7-3 and TRBJ2-3, reads GAGVSQTPSNKVTEKGKYVELRCDPISGHTALYWYRQSLGQGPEFLIYFQGTGAADDSGLPNDRFFAVRPEGSVSTLKIQRTERGDSAVYLCASSSPGWDTQYFGPGTRLTVL.

This clonotype was picked up many times. The chain links TRBV11-3 to TRBJ1-6; D perhaps matches TRBD1 (5 bases). CDR1 and CDR2 from the germline V gene are SGHNT and YENEEA. The CDR3 is 16 amino acids. Trimming left V 6 bases short and J 0 bases short, with 12 bases between. In DNA, the CDR3 is TGTGCCAGCAGGGAGAGGGGAAGCTCCTATAATTCACCCCTCCACTTT. This codes for CASRERGSSYNSPLHF.

The J gene is TRBJ2-7, the V gene TRBV5-4, with TRBD2 matching over 7 bases. The CDR3 consists of 18 residues. The V and J ends lost 0 bases and 0 bases, in that order; junction bases with no gene match: 12. Germline CDR1 and CDR2: SGHNT and YYREEE (reference sequence). CDR3 region: CASSLGRLPGTNSYEQYF. CDR3 nucleotide sequence: TGTGCCAGCAGCTTGGGCAGACTTCCCGGGACTAACTCCTACGAGCAGTACTTC.

The V call is TRBV6-1, the J call TRBJ2-7; no reliable D call. Trimming took 4 bases from V and 5 from J, leaving 9 bases between them. This CDR3 contains 12 residues. CDR1 MNHNS and CDR2 SASEGT come from the germline V gene. The CDR3 nucleotides read TGTGCCAGCAGTGGAGACCTCCACGAGCAGTACTTC. Encoded protein: CASSGDLHEQYF.

There are many counts of this clonotype. The chain couples TRBV12-3 or TRBV12-4 to TRBJ1-5, with D possibly matching TRBD1 (6 bases). V was clipped by 2 bases and J by 5 bases, with 19 bases between them. There are 17 residues in the CDR3. The CDR3, as DNA: TGTGCCAGCAGTTTACAGGTAACAAGGGGGATGGATCAGCCCCAGCATTTT. Amino acid sequence: CASSLQVTRGMDQPQHF.

This clonotype appeared many times. The CDR3 region is CASSQDLAGALPYF. The CDR3 DNA follows: TGTGCCAGCAGCCAGGACCTAGCGGGCGCGCTCCCGTACTTC. This chain uses TRBV3-1 with TRBJ2-5; 8 bases line up with TRBD2. This CDR3 spans 14 amino acids. Unmatched junction bases numbered 13, after V lost 3 bases and J lost 13 bases. CDR1 and CDR2 (germline): LGHDT, YNNKEL (reference sequence).

Only a few counts were recorded for this clonotype. The final CDR3 position lacks the conserved phenylalanine or tryptophan, pointing to a likely read error. The chain couples TRBV20-1 to TRBJ2-1; weak D call: TRBD2 (5 bases). Per the germline V gene, CDR1 is DFQATT and CDR2 is SNEGSKA (reference sequence). This CDR3 has 14 residues. V lost 1 base, J lost 4 bases, and 11 bases lay in between. CDR3 DNA: TGCAGTGCTAGAGTACGGGGATCGTACAATGAGCAGTTCCTC. Translation gives CSARVRGSYNEQFL.

The chain recombines TRBV10-1 with TRBJ1-5, with D unclear. Germline V gene lookup returns CDR1 WNHNN and CDR2 SYGVQD (reference sequence). This CDR3 region has 13 residues. Trimming removed 3 bases at V and 7 bases at J, with 10 bases between. CDR3 bases: TGCGCCAGCAGTGACCACATCGGCCAGCCCCAGCATTTT. Residues: CASSDHIGQPQHF.

This clonotype has at least ten counts. This chain connects TRBV11-2 to TRBJ2-1; D is perhaps TRBD2 (6 bases). Germline V CDR1 and CDR2: SGHAT, FQNNGV. The V end lost 5 bases, the J end lost 10 bases, and 21 bases lay between the germline ends. The CDR3 is made up of 15 amino acids. The CDR3 DNA reads as TGTGCCAGCAGCCAACAACCGGGGAGGATGAGGGAGCAGTTCTTC. Translation: CASSQQPGRMREQFF.

The J gene is TRBJ2-7, the V gene TRBV9; TRBD1 aligns across 10 bases. The CDR3 is made up of 15 amino acids. V shed 4 bases and J 3 bases; nucleotides not matched to a gene: 7. Germline V gene data show CDR1 as SGDLS and CDR2 as YYNGEE. CDR3 DNA: TGTGCCAGCAGCCCCCCGACAGGGGGCTACTACGAGCAGTACTTC. Translated, it gives CASSPPTGGYYEQYF.

This clonotype was seen a handful of times. CDR3 nucleotides: TGTGCCAGCTCAGAGTTAAGGACGGGCGTTGACGAGCAGTACTTC. Translating gives CASSELRTGVDEQYF. The chain uses TRBV11-3 and TRBJ2-7; no firm D call. CDR3 length: 15 amino acids. Germline assignment: CDR1 SGHNT and CDR2 YENEEA. V was shortened by 8 bases and J by 5 bases, with 22 bases between the two germline ends. Drawing the rest from reference TRBV11-3 and TRBJ2-7, the complete variable domain is EAGVVQSPRYKIIEKKQPVAFWCNPISGHNTLYWYLQNLGQGPELLIRYENEEAVDDSQLPKDRFSAERLKGVDSTLKIQPAELGDSAVYLCASSELRTGVDEQYFGPGTRLTVT.

As for this clonotype: A much larger clone differs from this one at a single base, so this may be a read error. J is TRBJ1-2 and V is TRBV11-3; possibly TRBD1 for D (5 bases). Germline V gives CDR1 SGHNT, CDR2 YENEEA. There are 14 residues in the CDR3. V was pared by 5 bases and J by 3 bases, with 13 bases between. The CDR3 sequence is CASSGDSPDYGYTF. CDR3 bases: TGTGCCAGCAGCGGGGACTCCCCCGACTATGGCTACACCTTC.